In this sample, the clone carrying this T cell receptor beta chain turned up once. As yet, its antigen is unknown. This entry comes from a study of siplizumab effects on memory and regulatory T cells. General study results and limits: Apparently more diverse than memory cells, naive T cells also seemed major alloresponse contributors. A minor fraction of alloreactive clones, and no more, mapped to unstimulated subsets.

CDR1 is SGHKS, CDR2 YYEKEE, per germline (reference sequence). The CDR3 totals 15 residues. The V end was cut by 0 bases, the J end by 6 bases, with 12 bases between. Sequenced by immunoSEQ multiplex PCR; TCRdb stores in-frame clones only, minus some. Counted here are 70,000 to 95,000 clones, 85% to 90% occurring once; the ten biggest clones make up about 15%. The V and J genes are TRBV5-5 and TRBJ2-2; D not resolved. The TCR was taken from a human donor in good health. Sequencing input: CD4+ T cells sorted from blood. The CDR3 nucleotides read TGTGCCAGCAGCTTGGACGCAACTCGGGCCGGGGAGCTGTTTTTT. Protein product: CASSLDATRAGELFF.